One sample yielded the 28 T cell receptor beta chains listed below, sequenced in a study of T-cell memory formation after mild COVID-19. TCRdb redid the calling of the 5' RACE reads with MiXCR, one entry per CDR3 protein. The sample yields 95,000 to 120,000 distinct CDR3 sequences, about a fifth seen once. Source material: PBMCs or a T cell subset sorted from them (not recorded which). The receptors stem from a man aged 18 to 30 who had mild COVID-19 (a few samples of this study predate the infection). Cell type and time point are not known.

The chain combines TRBV21-1 with TRBJ2-1; the table's D call, TRBD1, was not checked against the DNA. TRBV21-1 is listed as a pseudogene. This CDR3 comprises 14 residues. CDR3 DNA: TGTGCCAGCAGCGTAGGGGGGTACAACAATGAGCAGTTCTTC. Residues: CASSVGGYNNEQFF.

This chain links TRBV4-2 with TRBJ2-5; D might be TRBD2 (5 bases). Between the trimmed V and J ends, which lost 2 bases and 5 bases, there was a span of 9 bases. Germline assignment: CDR1 LGHNA and CDR2 YNFKEQ. CDR3 length equals 13 residues. CDR3 sequence (DNA): TGTGCCAGCAGCCAAACTAGAGGGGAGACCCAGTACTTC. It is translated as CASSQTRGETQYF.

The chain links TRBV5-1 to TRBJ2-1; weak D call: TRBD1 (5 bases). Trimming shortened V by 4 bases and J by 3 bases, and 14 bases separated the two germline ends. The CDR3 runs to 15 residues. Per germline, CDR1 SGHRS and CDR2 YFSETQ. The CDR3 DNA follows: TGCGCCAGCAGCCTGAGTAAAGGGGTCTACAATGAGCAGTTCTTC. Translated: CASSLSKGVYNEQFF.

The chain joins TRBV5-1 to TRBJ2-3; D tentatively fits TRBD1 or TRBD2 (6 bases each). This CDR3 has 18 residues. With 2 bases removed from V and 0 bases from J, the gap between germline ends came to 19 bases. Germline CDR1 SGHRS, CDR2 YFSETQ. The CDR3 protein is CASSFNPWGAASTDTQYF. CDR3 sequence (DNA): TGCGCCAGCAGCTTCAATCCGTGGGGGGCCGCAAGCACAGATACGCAGTATTTT.

This chain links TRBV15 with TRBJ2-3; no clear D. Trimming left V 0 bases short and J 4 bases short, with 5 bases between. Germline-derived CDR1 and CDR2 are LNHNV and YYDKDF (reference sequence). The CDR3 loop spans 13 amino acids. The CDR3: CATSREEADTQYF. The CDR3 bases are TGTGCCACCAGCAGAGAAGAGGCAGATACGCAGTATTTT.

Only a few counts were recorded for this clonotype. V usage is TRBV7-6 and J usage is TRBJ1-1; D possibly corresponds to TRBD1 (5 bases). The CDR3 consists of 14 residues. Germline V gene data show CDR1 as SGHVS and CDR2 as FNYEAQ. Trimming removed 4 bases at V and 7 bases at J, with 16 bases between. Here the CDR3 reads CASSSGGRAVEAFF. CDR3 nucleotide sequence: TGTGCCAGCAGCTCCGGGGGAAGGGCCGTTGAAGCTTTCTTT.

This clonotype was seen only a few times. The genes are TRBV7-8 and TRBJ2-1, with D perhaps matching TRBD1 (6 bases). Per the germline V gene, CDR1 is SGHVS and CDR2 is FQNEAQ. The CDR3 is 14 amino acids. Trimming removed 2 bases from V and 5 bases from J, with 10 bases in between. The CDR3 loop is CASSLLGHNNEQFF. In DNA form, the CDR3 reads TGTGCCAGCAGCTTATTGGGACATAACAATGAGCAGTTCTTC.

This clonotype was seen only a few times. V and J are TRBV4-3 and TRBJ1-6; D possibly corresponds to TRBD1 (5 bases). Germline CDR1 LGHNA, CDR2 YSLEER. This CDR3 has 18 amino acids. V lost 0 bases and J lost 4, with 16 bases in between. The CDR3, as DNA: TGCGCCAGCAGCCAAGATCTACAGCCGGGGGGGTATAATTCACCCCTCCACTTT. It yields the protein CASSQDLQPGGYNSPLHF.

In its sample, this clonotype was seen a few times. The J gene is TRBJ2-5, the V gene TRBV29-1; possible D gene TRBD2, 6 bases. Germline values: CDR1 SQVTM, CDR2 ANQGSEA. Trimming stripped 6 bases from V and 1 base from J, with 12 bases between. CDR3 length: 13 residues. The DNA for the CDR3 is TGCAGCGTGCGGGACTCATTCCAAGAGACCCAGTACTTC. Residues: CSVRDSFQETQYF. Together with reference TRBV29-1 and TRBJ2-5, the CDR3 gives the full variable domain: SAVISQKPSRDICQRGTSLTIQCQVDSQVTMMFWYRQQPGQSLTLIATANQGSEATYESGFVIDKFPISRPNLTFSTLTVSNMSPEDSSIYLCSVRDSFQETQYFGPGTRLLVL.

The rearrangement joins TRBV28 to TRBJ1-6, with D possibly matching TRBD1 (5 bases). Trimming pared 3 bases from V and 10 bases from J, leaving 10 bases between. Looked up from germline, CDR1 is MDHEN and CDR2 is SYDVKM. The CDR3 totals 13 residues. CDR3 nucleotide sequence: TGTGCCAGCAGTTTCTCCCGGGGGTCACCCCTCCACTTT. Encoded protein: CASSFSRGSPLHF.

This clonotype was seen more than once but under ten times. The chain couples TRBV7-9 to TRBJ2-7, with D uncertain. This CDR3 spans 11 amino acids. Germline V CDR1 and CDR2: SEHNR, FQNEAQ (reference sequence). V lost 3 bases and J lost 12, with 12 bases in between. The CDR3, as DNA: TGTGCCAGCAGCTTCGACTCCGAGGTGTACGTC. Protein: CASSFDSEVYV.

This clonotype was recorded a few times. The chain is built from TRBV7-3 and TRBJ2-3, with 7 bases that match TRBD2. Looked up from germline, CDR1 is SGHTA and CDR2 is FQGTGA. V lost 0 bases and J lost 2; bases outside the gene matches: 2. The CDR3 totals 15 residues. CDR3 nucleotide sequence: TGTGCCAGCAGCTTAACAGGACTAGTCACAGATACGCAGTATTTT. As protein: CASSLTGLVTDTQYF.

The chain combines TRBV7-2 with TRBJ1-1; 7 nucleotides align to TRBD1. The CDR3 has 14 residues. CDR1 and CDR2 (germline): SGHTA, FQGNSA. The junction had 6 bases not matched to a gene; V was cut back by 5 bases and J by 3 bases. The CDR3 DNA is TGTGCCAGCAGCCTCCAGGGGGGTTACACTGAAGCTTTCTTT. Protein sequence: CASSLQGGYTEAFF. Looking up the rest from reference TRBV7-2 and TRBJ1-1 gives the full variable domain: GAGVSQSPSNKVTEKGKDVELRCDPISGHTALYWYRQSLGQGLEFLIYFQGNSAPDKSGLPSDRFSAERTGGSVSTLTIQRTQQEDSAVYLCASSLQGGYTEAFFGQGTRLTVV.

The chain couples TRBV25-1 to TRBJ2-1, with 9 bases lining up with TRBD1. This CDR3 has 12 residues. In germline, CDR1 is MGHDK, CDR2 SYGVNS. The V and J ends lost 2 bases and 12 bases, in that order; junction bases with no gene match: 2. For the CDR3, the DNA is TGTGCCAGCAGTGAAACAGGGGGCGGGCAGTTCTTC. Residues: CASSETGGGQFF.

The chain uses TRBV6-2 or TRBV6-3 and TRBJ2-3; tentative D call: TRBD2 (6 bases). The CDR3 contains 16 residues. Germline V gene sequence: CDR1 MNHEY, CDR2 SVGEGT. Trimming cost V 3 bases and J 4 bases, with 17 bases left between them. As DNA, the CDR3 is TGTGCCAGCAGTTATAGGGGACTGGCGGAGGCAGATACGCAGTATTTT. It translates to CASSYRGLAEADTQYF.

The V and J genes are TRBV7-8 and TRBJ2-3; 8 bases are shared with TRBD2. The CDR3 totals 17 residues. Per germline, CDR1 SGHVS and CDR2 FQNEAQ. Unmatched junction bases numbered 17, after V lost 8 bases and J lost 4 bases. This CDR3 is CASSVNGGGLGPDTQYF. The CDR3 DNA reads as TGTGCCAGCTCGGTTAACGGTGGGGGACTAGGCCCAGATACGCAGTATTTT.

The chain links TRBV5-1 to TRBJ2-7; the D call may be TRBD1 or TRBD2 (5 bases each). This CDR3 is built from 15 residues. Trimming took off 0 bases at V and 7 bases at J, with 17 bases between the two ends. Germline V gene lookup returns CDR1 SGHRS and CDR2 YFSETQ. The CDR3 bases are TGCGCCAGCAGCTTGGGGCAGGGTGGAAGGAGGGAGCAGTACGTC. It specifies CASSLGQGGRREQYV.

V is TRBV27 and J is TRBJ2-2, with 9 bases that match TRBD1. This CDR3 contains 14 residues. Trimming removed 5 bases from V and 6 bases from J; junction bases left unmatched: 4. The germline gives CDR1 MNHEY, CDR2 SMNVEV (reference sequence). CDR3 bases: TGTGCCAGCAGTGGGGACAGGGTCCCCGGGGAGCTGTTTTTT. Amino acids: CASSGDRVPGELFF.

This clonotype was counted between two and nine times. The chain carries TRBV7-9 and TRBJ2-3; D could derive from TRBD1 or TRBD2 (6 bases each). Trimming took 8 bases from V and 0 from J, leaving 9 bases between them. From germline, CDR1 is SEHNR and CDR2 FQNEAQ (reference sequence). The CDR3 runs 13 residues. CDR3 DNA: TGTGCCAGCGGGGGGCCCAGCACAGATACGCAGTATTTT. This translates into CASGGPSTDTQYF.

The chain recombines TRBV9 with TRBJ1-1, with a possible D match to TRBD1 (6 bases). The germline gives CDR1 SGDLS, CDR2 YYNGEE. The CDR3 runs 13 residues. Trimming took off 10 bases at V and 3 bases at J, with 16 bases between the two ends. Here the CDR3 DNA reads TGTGCCTCCGGGTTAGGGGGTGACACTGAAGCTTTCTTT. Translation: CASGLGGDTEAFF.

The chain is built from TRBV11-3 and TRBJ2-1; D unclear. The germline V and J ends were trimmed by 1 base and 8 bases, with 3 bases remaining between them. The CDR3 totals 11 residues. CDR1 and CDR2 from the germline V gene are SGHNT and YENEEA. CDR3 amino acids: CASSLGHEQFF. In DNA form, the CDR3 reads TGTGCCAGCAGCTTAGGGCATGAGCAGTTCTTC.

The chain uses TRBV7-3 and TRBJ2-6; the match to TRBD2 covers 10 bases. Germline V lookup: CDR1 SGHTA, CDR2 FQGTGA. V dropped 5 bases and J dropped 0; count of bases not matched to a gene: 7. The CDR3 is 18 residues long. CDR3 region: CASSLSSGSYSGANVLTF. The CDR3 region has the DNA TGTGCCAGCAGCCTCTCTAGCGGGAGCTACTCTGGGGCCAACGTCCTGACTTTC.

Of note for this clonotype: Germline and junction disagree at one end, which may indicate a read error. The chain couples TRBV3-1 to TRBJ2-2; D uncertain. Looked up from germline, CDR1 is LGHDT and CDR2 is YNNKEL (reference sequence). This CDR3 contains 17 residues. CDR3 loop: CASSQVPPSQPTGELFF. The CDR3 DNA reads as TGTGCCAGCAGCCAAGTCCCCCCGTCACAGCCAACCGGAGAGCTGTTTTTT.

In its sample, this clonotype was seen a few times. The rearrangement uses TRBV5-5 and TRBJ2-1, with TRBD1 as a possible D gene (5 bases). V was cut by 5 bases and J by 6 bases, with 6 bases left in between. In germline, CDR1 is SGHKS, CDR2 YYEKEE (reference sequence). The CDR3 totals 11 residues. CDR3 residues: CASRDSNEQFF. The CDR3 DNA follows: TGTGCCAGCAGAGACAGCAATGAGCAGTTCTTC.

This clonotype has more than one count but fewer than ten. This chain joins TRBV11-2 and TRBJ2-7; D call uncertain. CDR1 is SGHAT, CDR2 FQNNGV, per germline. This CDR3 spans 14 amino acids. V was pared by 8 bases and J by 3 bases, with 17 bases between. The chain's CDR3 is CASRQLIGFYEQYF. The CDR3 bases are TGTGCCAGCCGCCAATTAATCGGATTCTACGAGCAGTACTTC.

This clonotype was seen only a few times. The chain recombines TRBV6-5 with TRBJ1-1; D gene uncertain. This CDR3 contains 14 residues. Germline V CDR1 and CDR2: MNHEY, SVGAGI. With 6 bases removed from V and 1 base from J, the gap between germline ends came to 12 bases. CDR3 in DNA: TGTGCCAGCAGCCGGGCGCCCGGGAACACTGAAGCTTTCTTT. As protein: CASSRAPGNTEAFF.

This clonotype was recorded a few times. V and J are TRBV7-2 and TRBJ2-7; D tentatively reads TRBD1 or TRBD2 (5 bases each). This CDR3 comprises 14 residues. Per germline, CDR1 SGHTA and CDR2 FQGNSA. V lost 2 bases and J 0 bases, leaving 8 bases between the germline ends. The DNA of the CDR3 is TGTGCCAGCAGCTTATGGGGGAGCTCCTACGAGCAGTACGTC. Protein product: CASSLWGSSYEQYV.

This clonotype has more than one count but fewer than ten. The genes are TRBV6-1 and TRBJ1-2, with D possibly TRBD1 on 6 matching bases. Germline loops: CDR1 MNHNS, CDR2 SASEGT. The CDR3 has 14 residues. The V end lost 3 bases, the J end lost 2 bases, and 10 bases lay between the germline ends. The DNA for the CDR3 is TGTGCCAGCAGTGACGGCAGGGGAAACTATGGCTACACCTTC. This gives the protein CASSDGRGNYGYTF.